This entry lists 4 T cell receptor beta chains sequenced from one sample in a study of cytomegalovirus exposure and HLA in healthy donors. This PCR relied on a set of 60 Vbeta primers and 13 Jbeta primers. Method: immunoSEQ multiplex PCR; TCRdb's copy keeps in-frame clones and lacks some. Among more than 150,000 clones, 65% to 85% were seen once, and the ten largest hold less than 6%. Material for sequencing was PBMCs. Source of these receptors: a woman aged 25-40 years in good health and CMV-seropositive.

This clone came up a few times. This chain joins TRBV7-8 and TRBJ1-2; no firm D call. The CDR3 consists of 16 residues. Germline CDR1 reads SGHVS; CDR2 reads FQNEAQ. Trimming pared 0 bases from V and 4 bases from J, leaving 15 bases between. CDR3 nucleotide sequence: TGTGCCAGCAGCTTAGCGTCTTCGGGGAGAAGCTATGGCTACACCTTC. The encoded protein is CASSLASSGRSYGYTF.

This clone was seen a few times. This chain links TRBV6-6 with TRBJ2-2; no clear D. The length of the CDR3 is 14 residues. V lost 5 bases, J lost 3 bases, and 10 bases lay in between. Per the germline V gene, CDR1 is MNHNY and CDR2 is SVGAGI (reference sequence). The CDR3 DNA reads as TGTGCCAGCAGTACCACTTATTACACCGGGGAGCTGTTTTTT. Amino acid sequence: CASSTTYYTGELFF.

V usage is TRBV27 and J usage is TRBJ1-2, with D possibly matching TRBD1 (6 bases). In germline, CDR1 is MNHEY, CDR2 SMNVEV (reference sequence). The CDR3 runs to 13 residues. V dropped 6 bases and J dropped 6 bases, with 14 bases sitting between them. CDR3 sequence reads: CASRSTGPNGYTF. DNA of the CDR3: TGTGCCAGCAGATCCACAGGGCCCAATGGCTACACCTTC.

This chain joins TRBV19 and TRBJ2-5; D gene uncertain. This CDR3 has 12 amino acids. The V gene's germline CDR1 is LNHDA and CDR2 SQIVND (reference sequence). V dropped 6 bases and J dropped 6 bases, with 11 bases sitting between them. CDR3 DNA: TGTGCCAGTAGGAGTCGTCTAAAGACCCAGTACTTC. This sequence encodes CASRSRLKTQYF.